The 7 T cell receptor beta chains below come from one sample, sequenced in a study of molecular identifiers for immune sequencing clone quantification. MiXCR was run by TCRdb on the PCR reads, yielding one entry per CDR3 protein. Here the sample spans 50,000 to 75,000 distinct CDR3 sequences, under 20% being singletons. Material for sequencing was naive CD8+ T cells from blood, with Jurkat cell RNA spiked in. Subset of the sample: FACS-sorted CD8+CD4-CCR7+CD45RA+ naive T cells. These receptor sequences come from a human donor in good health. Some libraries in this study had Jurkat cell RNA spiked in.

This clonotype appeared many times. J is TRBJ2-1 and V is TRBV30, with 9 bases aligning to TRBD1. This CDR3 comprises 15 residues. Germline V lookup: CDR1 GTSNPN, CDR2 SVGIG (reference sequence). Trimming took 8 bases from V and 1 from J; bases not matched to a gene: 9. The CDR3 sequence: CAQQAGQGSYNEQFF. CDR3 DNA sequence: TGTGCCCAACAGGCGGGACAGGGATCCTACAATGAGCAGTTCTTC.

This clonotype was detected many times. The J gene is TRBJ2-7, the V gene TRBV18; perhaps D is TRBD1 or TRBD2 (5 bases each). V lost 1 base and J lost 2, with 12 bases in between. CDR1 and CDR2 from the germline V gene are KGHSH and LQKENI. This CDR3 spans 15 amino acids. CDR3 coding DNA: TGTGCCAGCTCACCACTTCCCAGGGACCCCTACGAGCAGTACTTC. Translation gives CASSPLPRDPYEQYF.

This clonotype was observed many times. J is TRBJ1-1 and V is TRBV9, with D maybe TRBD1 (6 bases). The CDR3 covers 15 residues. Germline CDR1 and CDR2: SGDLS and YYNGEE. The V and J ends lost 3 bases and 1 base respectively, with 13 bases between them. CDR3 protein: CASSEEGHPNTEAFF. The CDR3 bases are TGTGCCAGCAGCGAGGAGGGACACCCGAACACTGAAGCTTTCTTT.

This clonotype was seen at least ten times. The chain couples TRBV27 to TRBJ2-7; 9 positions match TRBD2. CDR1 MNHEY and CDR2 SMNVEV come from the germline V gene (reference sequence). The CDR3 consists of 14 residues. Losses at the gene ends were 4 bases for V and 3 bases for J; bases not matched to a gene: 4. The CDR3 DNA reads TGTGCCAGCAGTTCGGCTAGCGGGAACTACGAGCAGTACTTC. Protein: CASSSASGNYEQYF.

This clonotype was seen ten or more times. An end of the junction differs from the germline gene, which may be a read error. The rearrangement uses TRBV30 and TRBJ2-1, with D possibly matching TRBD2 (7 bases). Germline values: CDR1 GTSNPN, CDR2 SVGIG (reference sequence). This CDR3 has 13 residues. The DNA of the CDR3 is TGTGCCTGGAGTGGGGGGGGCTACAATGAGCGGTTCTTC. It encodes CAWSGGGYNERFF.

On this clonotype itself: Given a much more abundant clone one base away, this may be a read error. The chain joins TRBV9 to TRBJ2-3, with 8 bases identical to TRBD2. Germline V gives CDR1 SGDLS, CDR2 YYNGEE. The CDR3 runs to 14 residues. V lost 10 bases to trimming and J lost 0 bases; unmatched junction nucleotides: 7. CDR3 sequence reads: CARNGRDSTDTQYF. Written as DNA, the CDR3 is TGTGCCCGCAACGGGAGGGATAGCACAGATACGCAGTATTTT. Together with reference TRBV9 and TRBJ2-3, the CDR3 gives the full variable domain: DSGVTQTPKHLITATGQRVTLRCSPRSGDLSVYWYQQSLDQGLQFLIQYYNGEERAKGNILERFSAQQFPDLHSELNLSSLELGDSALYFCARNGRDSTDTQYFGPGTRLTVL.

As regards this clonotype: A read error may be the cause here, since a much bigger clone is one base away. The chain carries TRBV7-2 and TRBJ2-7, with 10 positions matching TRBD1. The CDR3 is made up of 16 amino acids. Trimming at V came to 4 bases and at J to 1 base, leaving 7 bases not matched to a gene. The germline CDR1 and CDR2 sequences are SGHTA and FQGNSA. CDR3 DNA: TGTGCCAGCAGCTCAGGGGGGACAGGGGTATCCTACGAGCAGTACTTC. As protein: CASSSGGTGVSYEQYF.